These 5 T cell receptor beta chains came from one sample sequenced in a study of blood T cell repertoires in COVID-19. The table came from immunoSEQ multiplex PCR; TCRdb's copy has only in-frame clones and leaves some out. The table shows under 300,000 clones, with 88% occurring only once. The source material was PBMCs or T cells enriched from blood (not recorded which). The receptors were gathered from a woman younger than 45 who had recovered from COVID-19.

The chain links TRBV7-9 to TRBJ2-3; possible D gene TRBD1, 6 bases. The CDR3 runs to 19 residues. The germline V gene has CDR1 SEHNR and CDR2 FQNEAQ (reference sequence). V was shortened by 0 bases and J by 1 base, with 20 bases between the two germline ends. The chain's CDR3 is CASSLAPGQYPLRTDTQYF. The CDR3 DNA is TGTGCCAGCAGCTTAGCCCCTGGACAGTATCCCCTCCGCACAGATACGCAGTATTTT.

This chain joins TRBV12-5 and TRBJ2-3, with D tentatively TRBD2 (5 bases). The CDR3 contains 12 residues. Germline V gene data show CDR1 as LGHNT and CDR2 as FRNRAP. V was clipped by 0 bases and J by 9 bases, with 7 bases between them. CDR3 in amino acids: CASGLVGGTQYF. CDR3 DNA: TGTGCTAGTGGTTTGGTAGGAGGAACGCAGTATTTT.

CDR3 coding DNA: TGTGCCAGCGCATACAGAACTAATGAAAAACTGTTTTTT. Protein product: CASAYRTNEKLFF. V and J are TRBV19 and TRBJ1-4; D uncertain. From germline, CDR1 is LNHDA and CDR2 SQIVND (reference sequence). This CDR3 has 13 residues. The germline V and J ends were trimmed by 9 bases and 1 base, with 9 bases remaining between them.

The chain has TRBV19 and TRBJ2-5; 10 bases agree with TRBD1. Germline V gene sequence: CDR1 LNHDA, CDR2 SQIVND (reference sequence). The CDR3 length is 15 residues. Trimming at V came to 3 bases and at J to 3 bases, leaving 4 bases not matched to a gene. The CDR3 DNA follows: TGTGCCAGTAGTATGGGACAGGGGCTTAAAGAGACCCAGTACTTC. Protein: CASSMGQGLKETQYF. The full variable domain, its missing parts supplied by reference TRBV19 and TRBJ2-5, is DGGITQSPKYLFRKEGQNVTLSCEQNLNHDAMYWYRQDPGQGLRLIYYSQIVNDFQKGDIAEGYSVSREKKESFPLTVTSAQKNPTAFYLCASSMGQGLKETQYFGPGTRLLVL.

The rearrangement uses TRBV5-5 and TRBJ1-2; maybe TRBD1 (6 bases). Germline V lookup: CDR1 SGHKS, CDR2 YYEKEE (reference sequence). V was cut by 1 base and J by 4 bases, with 26 bases left in between. The CDR3 totals 19 residues. The DNA of the CDR3 is TGTGCCAGCAGCTTGAGGATACCAACAGGGCACGATCTAGGCTATGGCTACACCTTC. This sequence encodes CASSLRIPTGHDLGYGYTF.